The 29 T cell receptor beta chains below come from one sample, sequenced in a study of blood T cell repertoires in COVID-19. Assay: immunoSEQ multiplex PCR; the TCRdb copy retains only in-frame clones and omits some. The sample carries 75,000 or so clones, 70% to 90% recorded once. The sample was peripheral blood. The source of these receptors is a woman over 75 with active or convalescent COVID-19.

The chain links TRBV24-1 to TRBJ1-2, with a weak D call TRBD1 (6 bases). The V gene's germline CDR1 is KGHDR and CDR2 SFDVKD. V was trimmed by 5 bases and J by 7 bases, leaving 13 bases between them. The CDR3 contains 13 residues. Here the CDR3 reads CATSAGGQRGYTF. In DNA form, the CDR3 reads TGTGCCACCAGTGCGGGGGGCCAGCGTGGCTACACCTTC.

The rearrangement uses TRBV18 and TRBJ2-6, with 16 bases matching TRBD2. The CDR3 extends over 19 amino acids. Germline loops: CDR1 KGHSH, CDR2 LQKENI. V lost 4 bases, J lost 1 base, and 4 bases stayed unmatched. CDR3 bases: TGTGCCAGCTCACGACCGGGACTAGCGGGGGGGTCTGGGGCCAACGTCCTGACTTTC. This encodes CASSRPGLAGGSGANVLTF.

V gene TRBV6-2 or TRBV6-3 combines with J gene TRBJ1-5; TRBD1 aligns across 8 bases. J lost 4 bases, V lost 2 bases, and 19 bases had no gene match. This CDR3 spans 20 amino acids. Germline CDR1 is MNHEY and CDR2 is SVGEGT. The CDR3, as DNA: TGTGCCAGCAGTTACGTGGAGGACAGGGTACGACCGGCGGGTAATCAGCCCCAGCATTTT. Its translation: CASSYVEDRVRPAGNQPQHF.

The genes are TRBV28 and TRBJ1-5; TRBD1 is a possible D gene (6 bases). Germline CDR1 and CDR2: MDHEN and SYDVKM. The CDR3 is 18 amino acids. The germline V and J ends were trimmed by 7 bases and 4 bases, with 26 bases remaining between them. The CDR3 nucleotides read TGTGCCAGCACCCCCATGGGAAAAAGTCCCAGGGGTAATCAGCCCCAGCATTTT. The encoded protein is CASTPMGKSPRGNQPQHF.

The chain employs TRBV7-9 and TRBJ1-2, with D unclear. The CDR3 loop spans 15 amino acids. The V end lost 6 bases, the J end lost 4 bases, and 18 bases lay between the germline ends. Germline CDR1 is SEHNR and CDR2 is FQNEAQ (reference sequence). The CDR3 loop reads CASSEGGRQSYGYTF. The CDR3 nucleotides are TGTGCCAGCAGTGAAGGTGGCAGGCAATCCTATGGCTACACCTTC.

The chain links TRBV6-1 to TRBJ2-7, with D tentatively TRBD2 (6 bases). The V gene lost 2 bases and the J gene lost 4 bases, with 30 bases spanning the gap. The CDR3 extends over 20 amino acids. CDR1 and CDR2 from the germline V gene are MNHNS and SASEGT. CDR3 nucleotides: TGTGCCAGCAGTGAACGGTTTCGGGACTTCTCCGTTTTGGCCTTGTACGAGCAGTACTTC. Translated: CASSERFRDFSVLALYEQYF.

V usage is TRBV10-3 and J usage is TRBJ1-1; possible D gene TRBD1, 6 bases. Between the trimmed V and J ends, which lost 7 bases and 3 bases, there was a span of 15 bases. The CDR3 has 14 residues. In germline, CDR1 is ENHRY, CDR2 SYGVKD. The CDR3 region is CAITSGEGYTEAFF. CDR3 in DNA: TGTGCCATCACCTCAGGGGAGGGGTACACTGAAGCTTTCTTT.

The chain is built from TRBV6-5 and TRBJ1-1; 8 bases map to TRBD1. The trim removed 6 bases at V and 1 base at J, leaving 4 bases unmatched. Germline CDR1 reads MNHEY; CDR2 reads SVGAGI. CDR3 length equals 14 residues. Written as DNA, the CDR3 is TGTGCCAGCAGCCAGGGGGCCGGGAACACTGAAGCTTTCTTT. It translates to CASSQGAGNTEAFF.

The chain carries TRBV19 and TRBJ2-5; 12 bases map to TRBD1. The CDR3 sequence is 15 residues long. The V segment lost 3 bases and the J segment 5 bases; nucleotides outside the gene matches: 4. Germline V gives CDR1 LNHDA, CDR2 SQIVND (reference sequence). Here the CDR3 reads CASSMGQGAGETQYF. The CDR3 nucleotides read TGTGCCAGTAGTATGGGACAGGGGGCCGGGGAGACCCAGTACTTC.

In the case of this clone: A read error may produce the germline difference seen at one junction end. CDR3 sequence reads: CASSIGLTGQRHF. The CDR3 nucleotides read TGTGCCAGTAGTATCGGTTTAACGGGACAGCGTCACTTC. The gene calls are TRBV19 and TRBJ1-2; 7 nucleotides agree with TRBD1. The germline V gene has CDR1 LNHDA and CDR2 SQIVND (reference sequence). The CDR3 spans 13 residues.

The V call is TRBV5-1, the J call TRBJ2-1; 15 bases agree with TRBD2. Germline CDR1 is SGHRS and CDR2 is YFSETQ. The CDR3 loop spans 16 amino acids. Germline trimming cut 4 bases from V and 6 bases from J; bases unmatched to any gene: 5. The CDR3 loop reads CASSRRTSGRANEQFF. The CDR3 nucleotides are TGCGCCAGCAGCCGGAGGACTAGCGGGAGGGCCAATGAGCAGTTCTTC.

This clone was seen just once. The chain recombines TRBV28 with TRBJ2-7; 11 bases line up with TRBD1. The CDR3 has 14 residues. With V trimmed by 8 bases and J by 9 bases, 12 bases remained unmatched. Germline V gives CDR1 MDHEN, CDR2 SYDVKM. CDR3 coding DNA: TGTGCCAGCCTCGACAGGACAGGGGGCATGGGGCAGTACTTC. Translated: CASLDRTGGMGQYF.

This sequence joins TRBV24-1 and TRBJ2-3, with a weak D call TRBD2 (5 bases). V was cut by 3 bases and J by 0 bases, with 6 bases left in between. The V gene's germline CDR1 is KGHDR and CDR2 SFDVKD. CDR3 length: 14 amino acids. The CDR3 region has the DNA TGTGCCACCAGTGATCGGACTAGCACAGATACGCAGTATTTT. Translating it yields CATSDRTSTDTQYF.

The V call is TRBV7-2, the J call TRBJ1-2, with D possibly TRBD1 on 6 matching bases. The length of the CDR3 is 16 residues. Trimming removed 0 bases at V and 6 bases at J, with 17 bases between. CDR1 SGHTA and CDR2 FQGNSA come from the germline V gene. The CDR3 sequence is CASSLARWGRIDGYTF. The CDR3 DNA reads TGTGCCAGCAGCTTAGCCCGATGGGGGCGCATAGATGGCTACACCTTC.

The chain employs TRBV7-2 and TRBJ2-3; 9 bases match TRBD2. The germline V gene encodes CDR1 SGHTA and CDR2 FQGNSA. After removal of 2 bases from V and 7 bases from J, the junction contained 7 bases not matched to a gene. This CDR3 is 15 amino acids long. The CDR3 DNA is TGTGCCAGCAGCTTAACGGGGACTAGCAGTCATACGCAGTATTTT. It codes for CASSLTGTSSHTQYF.

The V gene is TRBV20-1, the J gene TRBJ2-1, with a possible D match to TRBD2 (5 bases). This CDR3 is built from 12 residues. CDR1 is DFQATT and CDR2 is SNEGSKA in the germline V gene (reference sequence). Trimming cost V 3 bases and J 8 bases, with 11 bases left between them. The CDR3: CSASGLAYEQFF. CDR3 nucleotides: TGCAGTGCTAGTGGGCTAGCCTATGAGCAGTTCTTC.

V usage is TRBV11-2 and J usage is TRBJ1-2; D perhaps matches TRBD1 (6 bases). Germline CDR1 SGHAT, CDR2 FQNNGV. This CDR3 region has 15 residues. V shed 5 bases and J shed 9 bases, with 22 bases lying between them. The CDR3 DNA is TGTGCCAGCAGCCCTCTACGGGGGGCCCAGAGCAGCTACACCTTC. It is translated as CASSPLRGAQSSYTF.

The rearrangement joins TRBV25-1 to TRBJ2-3; possible D gene TRBD1, 6 bases. There are 13 residues in the CDR3. Trimming pared 7 bases from V and 1 base from J, leaving 9 bases between. Germline V gene data show CDR1 as MGHDK and CDR2 as SYGVNS. The CDR3 here is CASNRDGTDTQYF. CDR3 nucleotide sequence: TGTGCCAGCAACAGGGATGGCACAGATACGCAGTATTTT.

This chain connects TRBV12-3 or TRBV12-4 to TRBJ1-2; a weak D match, TRBD1 (6 bases). The V end was cut by 2 bases, the J end by 8 bases, with 12 bases between. The CDR3 extends over 13 amino acids. The CDR3 protein is CASSLQQGLGYTF. The DNA for the CDR3 is TGTGCCAGCAGTTTACAGCAGGGGTTGGGCTACACCTTC.

V usage is TRBV28 and J usage is TRBJ2-7, with D tentatively TRBD2 (5 bases). CDR1 is MDHEN and CDR2 is SYDVKM in the germline V gene. Trimming shortened V by 3 bases and J by 6 bases, and 6 bases separated the two germline ends. The CDR3 runs to 11 residues. DNA for the CDR3: TGTGCCAGCAGTTTGAGCGGCGAGCAGTACTTC. As protein: CASSLSGEQYF.

The chain employs TRBV7-2 and TRBJ1-4; 9 positions agree with TRBD1. Germline CDR1 SGHTA, CDR2 FQGNSA. J gave up 10 bases and V 8 bases, and 11 bases lay outside the gene matches. The length of the CDR3 is 14 residues. This CDR3 is CASGVTGQGGKLFF. The CDR3 region has the DNA TGTGCCAGCGGGGTTACGGGACAGGGCGGAAAACTGTTTTTT.

V is TRBV7-2 and J is TRBJ2-7; 8 bases fit TRBD1. Germline CDR1 reads SGHTA; CDR2 reads FQGNSA. The CDR3 length is 15 residues. V was clipped by 5 bases and J by 2 bases; unmatched bases: 8. CDR3 DNA: TGTGCCAGCAGCATCCCCGGGACAGGCGCCTACGAGCAGTACTTC. It is translated as CASSIPGTGAYEQYF.

This clone turned up a few times. CDR3 DNA: TGTGCCAGCAGTTTATGGGGGCAGAGGGGGCACATTCAGTACTTC. Translating it yields CASSLWGQRGHIQYF. The chain joins TRBV28 to TRBJ2-4, with TRBD1 matching over 7 bases. The CDR3 length is 15 residues. CDR1 is MDHEN and CDR2 is SYDVKM in the germline V gene. The ends lost 0 bases at V and 8 bases at J; junction bases unmatched: 7.

This chain uses TRBV27 with TRBJ1-1; no clear D gene. CDR3 length equals 13 residues. Germline lookup yields CDR1 MNHEY and CDR2 SMNVEV (reference sequence). The V and J ends lost 5 bases and 7 bases respectively, with 14 bases between them. The CDR3 loop reads CASSPRETVEAFF. The CDR3 nucleotides are TGTGCCAGCAGTCCCCGGGAGACCGTTGAAGCTTTCTTT.

V and J are TRBV29-1 and TRBJ2-3; D is unclear. The CDR3 extends over 13 amino acids. The germline CDR1 and CDR2 sequences are SQVTM and ANQGSEA. V was pared by 5 bases and J by 2 bases, with 11 bases between. Here the CDR3 reads CSVKQVFTDTQYF. The CDR3 DNA follows: TGCAGCGTTAAGCAGGTCTTCACAGATACGCAGTATTTT.

V gene TRBV28 combines with J gene TRBJ1-2; D may be TRBD1 (5 bases). The CDR3 is 13 residues long. Germline V gene lookup returns CDR1 MDHEN and CDR2 SYDVKM. Trimming left V 3 bases short and J 7 bases short, with 12 bases between. CDR3 DNA: TGTGCCAGCAGTTTCCCGGGGGTTCTTGGCTACACCTTC. Encoded protein: CASSFPGVLGYTF.

The chain links TRBV28 to TRBJ1-1, with D possibly being TRBD1 (5 bases). The CDR3 is 14 residues long. Trimming stripped 4 bases from V and 5 bases from J, with 14 bases between. Germline CDR1 and CDR2: MDHEN and SYDVKM. Written as DNA, the CDR3 is TGTGCCAGCAGTTCCGGGGGGGGTCGAACTGAAGCTTTCTTT. Translating gives CASSSGGGRTEAFF. The variable domain in full, completed from reference TRBV28 and TRBJ1-1, reads DVKVTQSSRYLVKRTGEKVFLECVQDMDHENMFWYRQDPGLGLRLIYFSYDVKMKEKGDIPEGYSVSREKKERFSLILESASTNQTSMYLCASSSGGGRTEAFFGQGTRLTVV.

V gene TRBV7-2 combines with J gene TRBJ2-6; possible D gene TRBD2, 6 bases. Trimming took 2 bases from V and 3 from J, leaving 8 bases between them. Germline lookup yields CDR1 SGHTA and CDR2 FQGNSA. This CDR3 has 15 amino acids. The CDR3 loop reads CASSLWGGGANVLTF. DNA of the CDR3: TGTGCCAGCAGCTTATGGGGAGGTGGGGCCAACGTCCTGACTTTC.

The J gene is TRBJ2-3, the V gene TRBV21-1; TRBD1, as called in the table, went unchecked against the DNA. TRBV21-1 is shown as a pseudogene. The CDR3 extends over 12 amino acids. CDR3: CASNNRRDTQYF. The CDR3 DNA is TGTGCCAGCAACAACCGCAGAGATACGCAGTATTTT.